These 13 T cell receptor beta chains came from one sample sequenced in a study of blood T cell repertoires in COVID-19. Data came from immunoSEQ multiplex PCR; TCRdb stores just in-frame clones and leaves some out. This table holds 100,000 to 150,000 clones, approximately 88% found once. The sequenced sample consisted of peripheral blood. Receptors were obtained from a man aged 50-59 years with acute or convalescent COVID-19.

DNA for the CDR3: TGTGCCAGCAGCTTGCGACAGGCGAACACTGAAGCTTTCTTT. Its protein is CASSLRQANTEAFF. The genes are TRBV5-4 and TRBJ1-1; maybe TRBD1 (6 bases). V was cut by 1 base and J by 1 base, with 8 bases left in between. Germline values: CDR1 SGHNT, CDR2 YYREEE (reference sequence). This CDR3 has 14 residues.

The chain links TRBV7-2 to TRBJ1-3; no firm D call. The germline CDR1 and CDR2 sequences are SGHTA and FQGNSA. The CDR3 is 14 amino acids. V gave up 8 bases and J gave up 2 bases, with 13 bases separating them. The CDR3 nucleotides read TGTGCCAGCTCCTCGAGCGCGGCTGGAAACACCATATATTTT. It translates to CASSSSAAGNTIYF. The complete variable domain, with remaining parts taken from reference TRBV7-2 and TRBJ1-3, reads GAGVSQSPSNKVTEKGKDVELRCDPISGHTALYWYRQSLGQGLEFLIYFQGNSAPDKSGLPSDRFSAERTGGSVSTLTIQRTQQEDSAVYLCASSSSAAGNTIYFGEGSWLTVV.

A note on this clone: A read error may account for a junction end that differs from germline. The chain links TRBV11-1 to TRBJ2-7, with TRBD2 identical over 9 bases. Per the germline V gene, CDR1 is SGHAT and CDR2 is FQDESV (reference sequence). The CDR3 totals 13 residues. The CDR3 nucleotides read TGTGCCAGCAGCCTAGCGGGGCTCTACGAGCAGTACTTC. Protein product: CASSLAGLYEQYF.

This rearrangement joins TRBV5-1 to TRBJ1-1, with D perhaps matching TRBD1 (5 bases). The CDR3 spans 13 residues. Trimming left V 4 bases short and J 6 bases short, with 13 bases between. The V gene's germline CDR1 is SGHRS and CDR2 YFSETQ. CDR3 nucleotide sequence: TGCGCCAGCAGCCTGACGGGGGTAGCTGAAGCTTTCTTT. It is translated as CASSLTGVAEAFF.

This chain links TRBV7-9 with TRBJ1-1; D not certain. Trimming stripped 5 bases from V and 2 bases from J, with 3 bases between. The CDR3 is made up of 11 amino acids. Germline loops: CDR1 SEHNR, CDR2 FQNEAQ (reference sequence). The CDR3 is CASSTNTEAFF. CDR3 DNA: TGTGCCAGCAGCACTAACACTGAAGCTTTCTTT.

The rearrangement links TRBV5-1 to TRBJ1-1, with 7 bases aligning to TRBD1. This CDR3 comprises 16 residues. In germline, CDR1 is SGHRS, CDR2 YFSETQ. With 4 bases clipped from V and 4 bases from J, the junction kept 13 bases outside the gene matches. Here the CDR3 DNA reads TGCGCCAGCAGCGATATCCTGAGGGGGCACCCCACTGAAGCTTTCTTT. This translates into CASSDILRGHPTEAFF.

CDR3 loop: CASSRILDYTGELFF. The CDR3 DNA reads TGTGCCAGCAGTAGGATTCTTGACTACACCGGGGAGCTGTTTTTT. This rearrangement joins TRBV6-5 to TRBJ2-2; D not resolved. Trimming removed 5 bases at V and 3 bases at J, with 13 bases between. Germline CDR1 and CDR2: MNHEY and SVGAGI. CDR3 length: 15 residues.

The rearrangement links TRBV28 to TRBJ1-1; possibly TRBD1 for D (5 bases). V was shortened by 6 bases and J by 8 bases, with 10 bases between the two germline ends. Per the germline V gene, CDR1 is MDHEN and CDR2 is SYDVKM. The CDR3 runs to 11 residues. CDR3 amino acids: CASSRTTEAFF. The CDR3 DNA sequence: TGTGCCAGCAGCCGGACAACCGAAGCTTTCTTT. The full variable domain, in which reference TRBV28 and TRBJ1-1 provide the parts outside the CDR3, is DVKVTQSSRYLVKRTGEKVFLECVQDMDHENMFWYRQDPGLGLRLIYFSYDVKMKEKGDIPEGYSVSREKKERFSLILESASTNQTSMYLCASSRTTEAFFGQGTRLTVV.

The chain carries TRBV6-6 and TRBJ1-1; possibly TRBD1 for D (5 bases). This CDR3 contains 13 residues. The germline V and J ends were trimmed by 6 bases and 6 bases, with 14 bases remaining between them. CDR1 and CDR2 from the germline V gene are MNHNY and SVGAGI (reference sequence). This CDR3 reads CASRLQDGAEAFF. The CDR3 DNA reads TGTGCCAGCAGACTACAGGACGGAGCTGAAGCTTTCTTT.

V usage is TRBV28 and J usage is TRBJ2-7, with D unclear. Trimming took 11 bases from V and 2 from J, leaving 10 bases between them. Germline V gene lookup returns CDR1 MDHEN and CDR2 SYDVKM. The CDR3 is made up of 11 amino acids. CDR3: CAVEVAYEQYF. DNA for the CDR3: TGTGCCGTCGAGGTAGCCTACGAGCAGTACTTC.

The V gene is TRBV2, the J gene TRBJ1-1; D is unclear. CDR1 is SNHLY, CDR2 FYNNEI, per germline. The length of the CDR3 is 13 residues. Trimming left V 6 bases short and J 5 bases short, with 13 bases between. CDR3 residues: CASSKLLRTEAFF. CDR3 nucleotides: TGTGCCAGCAGCAAATTACTGCGGACTGAAGCTTTCTTT.

This clone has just one count. This chain connects TRBV5-4 to TRBJ1-2; 9 positions match TRBD1. The germline V gene encodes CDR1 SGHNT and CDR2 YYREEE (reference sequence). This CDR3 has 16 amino acids. Unmatched junction bases numbered 9, after V lost 4 bases and J lost 2 bases. This CDR3 is CASSPSGTGTNYGYTF. CDR3 bases: TGTGCCAGCAGCCCGTCCGGGACAGGGACGAACTATGGCTACACCTTC.

The chain has TRBV11-2 and TRBJ1-4, with 7 bases aligning to TRBD1. V lost 0 bases and J lost 14; bases outside the gene matches: 9. The CDR3 loop spans 14 amino acids. The germline V gene encodes CDR1 SGHAT and CDR2 FQNNGV. The CDR3 loop reads CASSLEGTDRRLFF. CDR3 nucleotide sequence: TGTGCCAGCAGCTTAGAGGGGACAGATCGTAGGCTGTTTTTT.